This TCR beta chain was profiled in a study of cytomegalovirus exposure and HLA in healthy donors. On this clone: Its antigen is as yet unknown.

This CDR3 has 15 amino acids. J gave up 7 bases and V 7 bases, and 10 bases lay outside the gene matches. CDR1 is MNHEY, CDR2 SMNVEV, per germline (reference sequence). The PCR used 60 Vbeta and 13 Jbeta primers. Profiling relied on immunoSEQ multiplex PCR, and the TCRdb table lists in-frame clones only, not all of them. The sample shows 130,000 or so clones, approximately 74% of them seen only once. Whole-study findings and limits: Earlier analysis found most TCR beta V segments productive about 87% or about 30% of the time.

Samples came from healthy bone marrow donors. The clonotype comes from a man between 40 and 49 years old in good health and CMV-seropositive. The sample taken for sequencing was PBMCs. The chain combines TRBV27 with TRBJ1-6; 7 bases agree with TRBD1. CDR3 in DNA: TGTGCCAGCACCACAGGACAGGCCCTAAATTCACCCCTCCACTTT. Encoded protein: CASTTGQALNSPLHF.